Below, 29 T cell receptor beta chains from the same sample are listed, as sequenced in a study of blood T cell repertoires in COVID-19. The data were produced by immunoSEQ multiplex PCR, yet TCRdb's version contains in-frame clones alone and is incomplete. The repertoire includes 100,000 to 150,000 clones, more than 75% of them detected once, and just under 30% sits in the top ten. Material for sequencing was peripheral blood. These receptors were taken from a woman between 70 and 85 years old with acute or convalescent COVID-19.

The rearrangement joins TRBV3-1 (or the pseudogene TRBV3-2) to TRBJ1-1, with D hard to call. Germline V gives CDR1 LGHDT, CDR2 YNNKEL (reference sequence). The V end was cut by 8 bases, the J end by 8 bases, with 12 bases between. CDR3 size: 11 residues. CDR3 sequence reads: CASGMSGEAFF. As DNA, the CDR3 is TGTGCCAGCGGGATGAGCGGCGAAGCTTTCTTT.

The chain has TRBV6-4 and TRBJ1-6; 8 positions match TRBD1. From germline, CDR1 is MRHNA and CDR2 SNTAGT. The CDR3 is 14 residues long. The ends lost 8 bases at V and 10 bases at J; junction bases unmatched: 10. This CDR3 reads CASSRTGGMSPLHF. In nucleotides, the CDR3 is TGTGCCAGCTCTCGTACAGGGGGTATGTCACCCCTCCACTTT.

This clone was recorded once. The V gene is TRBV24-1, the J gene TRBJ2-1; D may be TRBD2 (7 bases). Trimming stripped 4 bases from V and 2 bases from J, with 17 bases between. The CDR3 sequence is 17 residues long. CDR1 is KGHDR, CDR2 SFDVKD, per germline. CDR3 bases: TGTGCCACCAGTGACCCTCTAGGAGGGGGGGCCTACAATGAGCAGTTCTTC. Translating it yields CATSDPLGGGAYNEQFF.

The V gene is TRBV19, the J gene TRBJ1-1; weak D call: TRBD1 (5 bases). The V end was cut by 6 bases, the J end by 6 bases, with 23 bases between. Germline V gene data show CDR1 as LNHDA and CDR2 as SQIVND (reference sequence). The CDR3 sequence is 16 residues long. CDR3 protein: CASSSSQVTPQAEAFF. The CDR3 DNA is TGTGCCAGTAGCTCCTCGCAGGTAACCCCACAGGCTGAAGCTTTCTTT.

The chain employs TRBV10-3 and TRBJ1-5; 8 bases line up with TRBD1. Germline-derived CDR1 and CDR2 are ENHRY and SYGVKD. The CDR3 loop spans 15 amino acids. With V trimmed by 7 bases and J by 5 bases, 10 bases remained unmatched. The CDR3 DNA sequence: TGTGCCATCACAGCTGGACAGGGTGGGGATCAGCCCCAGCATTTT. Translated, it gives CAITAGQGGDQPQHF.

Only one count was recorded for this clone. CDR3 in amino acids: CASSQEVAGHYEQYF. CDR3 nucleotide sequence: TGTGCCAGCAGCCAAGAGGTTGCAGGCCACTACGAGCAGTACTTC. The gene calls are TRBV4-2 and TRBJ2-7; D is ambiguous. Germline V gives CDR1 LGHNA, CDR2 YNFKEQ. The V and J ends lost 0 bases and 3 bases respectively, with 12 bases between them. This CDR3 contains 15 residues.

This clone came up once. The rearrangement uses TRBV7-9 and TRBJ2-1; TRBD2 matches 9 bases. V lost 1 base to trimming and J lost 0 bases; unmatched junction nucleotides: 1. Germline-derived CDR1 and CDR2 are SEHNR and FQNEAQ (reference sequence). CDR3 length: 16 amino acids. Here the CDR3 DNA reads TGTGCCAGCAGCTTAGAGCGGGGGGCCTCCTACAATGAGCAGTTCTTC. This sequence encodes CASSLERGASYNEQFF.

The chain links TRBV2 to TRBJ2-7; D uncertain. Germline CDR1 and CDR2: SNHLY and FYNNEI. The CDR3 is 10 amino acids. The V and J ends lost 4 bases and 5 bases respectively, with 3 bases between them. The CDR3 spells CASSVNEQYF. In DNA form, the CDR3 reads TGTGCCAGCAGTGTAAACGAGCAGTACTTC.

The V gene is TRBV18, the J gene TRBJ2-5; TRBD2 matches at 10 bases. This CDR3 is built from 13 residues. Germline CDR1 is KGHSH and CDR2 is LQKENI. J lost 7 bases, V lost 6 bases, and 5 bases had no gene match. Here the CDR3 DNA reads TGTGCCAGCTCTCCGGGACTAGCGACGACCCAGTACTTC. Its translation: CASSPGLATTQYF.

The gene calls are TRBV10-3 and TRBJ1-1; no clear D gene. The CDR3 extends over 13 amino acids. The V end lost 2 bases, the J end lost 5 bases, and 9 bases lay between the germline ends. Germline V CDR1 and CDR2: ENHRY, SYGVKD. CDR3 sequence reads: CAISEVPQTEAFF. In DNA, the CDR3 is TGTGCCATCAGTGAGGTACCGCAGACTGAAGCTTTCTTT.

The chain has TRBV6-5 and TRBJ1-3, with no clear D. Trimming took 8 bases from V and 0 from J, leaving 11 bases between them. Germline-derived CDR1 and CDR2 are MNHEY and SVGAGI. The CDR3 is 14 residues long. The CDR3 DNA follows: TGTGCCAGCTCCAGTCGTTTCTCTGGAAACACCATATATTTT. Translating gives CASSSRFSGNTIYF.

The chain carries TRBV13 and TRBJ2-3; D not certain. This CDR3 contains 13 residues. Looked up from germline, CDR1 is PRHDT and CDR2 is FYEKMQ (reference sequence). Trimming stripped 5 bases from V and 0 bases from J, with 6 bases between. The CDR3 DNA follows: TGTGCCAGCAGCCGTCTTAGCACAGATACGCAGTATTTT. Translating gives CASSRLSTDTQYF.

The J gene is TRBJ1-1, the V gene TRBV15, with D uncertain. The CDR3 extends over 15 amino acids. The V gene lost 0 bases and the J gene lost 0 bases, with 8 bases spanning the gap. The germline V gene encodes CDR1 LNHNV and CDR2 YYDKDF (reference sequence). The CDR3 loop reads CATSREQNLNTEAFF. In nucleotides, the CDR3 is TGTGCCACCAGCAGAGAACAAAACCTGAACACTGAAGCTTTCTTT.

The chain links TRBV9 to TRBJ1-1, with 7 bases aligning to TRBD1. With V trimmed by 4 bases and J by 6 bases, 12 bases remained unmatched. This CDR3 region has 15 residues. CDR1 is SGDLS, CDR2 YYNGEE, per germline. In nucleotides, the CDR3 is TGTGCCAGCAGCCCGCGACAGGGTTGGATCGCTGAAGCTTTCTTT. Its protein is CASSPRQGWIAEAFF.

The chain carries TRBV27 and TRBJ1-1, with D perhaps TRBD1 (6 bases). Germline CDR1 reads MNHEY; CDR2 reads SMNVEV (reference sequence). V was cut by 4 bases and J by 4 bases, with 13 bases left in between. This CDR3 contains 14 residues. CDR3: CASSSRGSGTEAFF. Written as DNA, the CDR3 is TGTGCCAGCAGTTCCAGGGGTTCGGGCACTGAAGCTTTCTTT.

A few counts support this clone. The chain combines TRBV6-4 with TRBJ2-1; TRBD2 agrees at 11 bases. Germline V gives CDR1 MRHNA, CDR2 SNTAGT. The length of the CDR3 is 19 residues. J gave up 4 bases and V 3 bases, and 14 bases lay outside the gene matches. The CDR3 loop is CASSDLRGSGGAIYNEQFF. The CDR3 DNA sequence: TGTGCCAGCAGTGATCTCCGCGGTAGCGGGGGGGCGATTTACAATGAGCAGTTCTTC.

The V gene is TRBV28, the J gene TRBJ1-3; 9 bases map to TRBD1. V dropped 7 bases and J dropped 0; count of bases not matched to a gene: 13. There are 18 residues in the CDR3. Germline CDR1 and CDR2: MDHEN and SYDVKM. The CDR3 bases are TGTGCCAGCATAACCGGACAGGGGCCTTCCTTCTCTGGAAACACCATATATTTT. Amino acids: CASITGQGPSFSGNTIYF.

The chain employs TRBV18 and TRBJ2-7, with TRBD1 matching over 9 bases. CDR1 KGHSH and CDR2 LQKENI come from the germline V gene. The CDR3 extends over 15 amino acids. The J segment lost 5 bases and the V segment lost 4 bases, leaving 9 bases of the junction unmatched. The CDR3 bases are TGTGCCAGCTCACTTGGGACAGGGACATTCGACGAGCAGTACTTC. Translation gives CASSLGTGTFDEQYF.

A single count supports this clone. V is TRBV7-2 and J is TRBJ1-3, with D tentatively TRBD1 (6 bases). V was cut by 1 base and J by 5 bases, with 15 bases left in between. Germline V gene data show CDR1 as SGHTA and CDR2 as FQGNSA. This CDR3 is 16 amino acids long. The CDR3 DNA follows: TGTGCCAGCAGCTTAGGGGTGCAGGGGTTGAGAAACACCATATATTTT. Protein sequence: CASSLGVQGLRNTIYF.

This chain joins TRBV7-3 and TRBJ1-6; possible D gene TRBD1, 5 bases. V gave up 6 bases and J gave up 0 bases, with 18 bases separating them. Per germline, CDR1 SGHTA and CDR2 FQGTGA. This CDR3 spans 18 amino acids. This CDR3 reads CASSHYAGVNSYNSPLHF. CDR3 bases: TGTGCCAGCAGTCATTACGCGGGGGTCAACTCCTATAATTCACCCCTCCACTTT.

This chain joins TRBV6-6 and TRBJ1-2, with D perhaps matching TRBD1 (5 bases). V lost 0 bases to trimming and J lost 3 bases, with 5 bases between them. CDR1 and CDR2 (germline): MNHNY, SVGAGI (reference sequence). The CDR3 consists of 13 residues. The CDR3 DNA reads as TGTGCCAGCAGTTACTCAGGGGACTATGGCTACACCTTC. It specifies CASSYSGDYGYTF.

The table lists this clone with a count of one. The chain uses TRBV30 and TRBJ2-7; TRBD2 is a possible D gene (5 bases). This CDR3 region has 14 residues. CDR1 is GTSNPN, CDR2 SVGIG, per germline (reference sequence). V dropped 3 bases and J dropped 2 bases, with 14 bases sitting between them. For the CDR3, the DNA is TGTGCCTGGAGGGAGGAAGGGCGGGCCTACGAGCAGTACTTC. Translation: CAWREEGRAYEQYF. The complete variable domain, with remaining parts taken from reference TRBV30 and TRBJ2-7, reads SQTIHQWPATLVQPVGSPLSLECTVEGTSNPNLYWYRQAAGRGLQLLFYSVGIGQISSEVPQNLSASRPQDRQFILSSKKLLLSDSGFYLCAWREEGRAYEQYFGPGTRLTVT.

In nucleotides, the CDR3 is TGTGCCAGCACCACGGGGACAGGCGGAACCATGAACACTGAAGCTTTCTTT. Translating gives CASTTGTGGTMNTEAFF. This chain links TRBV2 with TRBJ1-1, with TRBD1 identical over 8 bases. The junction had 13 bases not matched to a gene; V was cut back by 7 bases and J by 0 bases. From germline, CDR1 is SNHLY and CDR2 FYNNEI. There are 17 residues in the CDR3.

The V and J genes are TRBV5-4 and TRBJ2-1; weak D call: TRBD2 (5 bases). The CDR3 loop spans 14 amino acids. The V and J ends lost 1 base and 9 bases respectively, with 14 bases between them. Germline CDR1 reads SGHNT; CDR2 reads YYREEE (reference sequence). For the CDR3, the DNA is TGTGCCAGCAGCTTGCCACTAGACTTGGGTGAGCAGTTCTTC. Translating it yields CASSLPLDLGEQFF.

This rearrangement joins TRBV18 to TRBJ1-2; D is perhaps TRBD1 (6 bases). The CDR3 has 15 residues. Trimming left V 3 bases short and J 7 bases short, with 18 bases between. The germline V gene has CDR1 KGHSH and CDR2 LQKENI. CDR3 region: CASSPARGGGGGYTF. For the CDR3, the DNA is TGTGCCAGCTCACCGGCCCGGGGGGGCGGTGGTGGCTACACCTTC.

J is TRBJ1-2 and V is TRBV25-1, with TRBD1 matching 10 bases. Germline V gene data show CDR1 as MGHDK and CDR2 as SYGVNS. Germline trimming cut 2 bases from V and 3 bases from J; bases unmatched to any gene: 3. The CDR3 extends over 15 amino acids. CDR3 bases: TGTGCCAGCAGTGAACGGACAGGGGGGGACTATGGCTACACCTTC. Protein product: CASSERTGGDYGYTF.

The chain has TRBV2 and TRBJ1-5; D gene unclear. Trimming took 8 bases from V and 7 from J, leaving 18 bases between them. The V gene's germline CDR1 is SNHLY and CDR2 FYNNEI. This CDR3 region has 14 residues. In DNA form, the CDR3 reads TGTGCCAGCCAGAGCAGCCTGGTGGGCCAGCCCCAGCATTTT. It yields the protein CASQSSLVGQPQHF.

The CDR3 sequence: CASSIPPRTGETSDTQYF. CDR3 nucleotide sequence: TGTGCCAGTAGTATTCCCCCAAGGACAGGGGAGACCTCAGATACGCAGTATTTT. The chain combines TRBV19 with TRBJ2-3; 9 positions match TRBD1. Germline V gene lookup returns CDR1 LNHDA and CDR2 SQIVND (reference sequence). The CDR3 contains 18 residues. The ends lost 3 bases at V and 4 bases at J; junction bases unmatched: 14. The entire variable domain, with the rest obtained from reference TRBV19 and TRBJ2-3, is as follows: DGGITQSPKYLFRKEGQNVTLSCEQNLNHDAMYWYRQDPGQGLRLIYYSQIVNDFQKGDIAEGYSVSREKKESFPLTVTSAQKNPTAFYLCASSIPPRTGETSDTQYFGPGTRLTVL.

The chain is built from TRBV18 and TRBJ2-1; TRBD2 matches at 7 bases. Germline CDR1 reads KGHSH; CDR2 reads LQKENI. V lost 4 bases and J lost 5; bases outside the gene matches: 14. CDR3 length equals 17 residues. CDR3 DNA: TGTGCCAGCTCACTAAGACGGAGTCGGGGGGAAGACAATGAGCAGTTCTTC. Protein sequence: CASSLRRSRGEDNEQFF.